Described below is a single TCR beta chain sequence and its context. This specimen comes from a study of control samples from healthy donors and cancer patients. CDR3 size: 16 residues. Germline CDR1 is SGHTA and CDR2 is FQGNSA. V shed 1 base and J 0 bases; nucleotides not matched to a gene: 2. Produced via immunoSEQ multiplex PCR; TCRdb's table is partial and in-frame only. Among about 44,000 clones, 70% to 75% were seen once, and the ten largest hold approximately 17%. The sequenced sample consisted of formalin-fixed, paraffin-embedded tissue. The TCR comes from a male donor with melanoma. The chain combines TRBV7-2 with TRBJ2-4; 8 bases fit TRBD2. The CDR3 sequence is CASSLVLAGAKNIQYF. In DNA, the CDR3 is TGTGCCAGCAGCTTAGTTCTAGCGGGAGCCAAAAACATTCAGTACTTC.